These 30 T cell receptor beta chains originate from one sample sequenced in a study of cytomegalovirus exposure and HLA in healthy donors. Amplification used 60 Vbeta primers and 13 Jbeta primers. Produced via immunoSEQ multiplex PCR; TCRdb's table is partial and in-frame only. The sample holds 100,000 to 150,000 clones, about 11% seen once. Material: PBMCs. The receptor set was obtained from a woman under 30 in good health and CMV-seropositive.

This clone has a handful of counts. The V gene is TRBV6-5, the J gene TRBJ2-5, with D hard to call. The better agreement between TRBJ2-7 and the DNA end casts doubt on the J call. The CDR3 runs 13 residues. CDR1 is MNHEY and CDR2 is SVGAGI in the germline V gene. DNA for the CDR3: TGTGCCAGCAGTTACTCAACAGCCTACGAGCAGTACTTC. Its translation: CASSYSTAYEQYF.

In this sample, this clone turned up a few times. V usage is TRBV4-1 and J usage is TRBJ2-1; TRBD1 aligns across 9 bases. V lost 4 bases to trimming and J lost 6 bases; unmatched junction nucleotides: 7. Germline assignment: CDR1 MGHRA and CDR2 YSYEKL. This CDR3 has 15 amino acids. CDR3 residues: CASSLPGTGTNEQFF. The CDR3 nucleotides read TGCGCCAGCAGCCTTCCCGGGACAGGGACCAATGAGCAGTTCTTC.

This clone turned up a few times. One end of the junction does not line up with germline, which may come from a read error. The chain is built from TRBV18 and TRBJ2-1, with 12 bases that match TRBD2. This CDR3 is 18 amino acids long. Germline values: CDR1 KGHSH, CDR2 LQKENI. The CDR3 protein is CASSPPLASGRAYDEQFF. In DNA form, the CDR3 reads TGTGCCAGCTCACCACCTCTGGCTAGCGGGAGGGCCTACGATGAGCAGTTCTTC.

The chain couples TRBV18 to TRBJ1-1, with no clear D. The CDR3 spans 18 residues. The germline V and J ends were trimmed by 2 bases and 1 base, with 20 bases remaining between them. Germline V CDR1 and CDR2: KGHSH, LQKENI. CDR3 region: CASSPFPAAPAGNTEAFF. CDR3 DNA sequence: TGTGCCAGCTCACCATTTCCTGCTGCACCGGCGGGGAACACTGAAGCTTTCTTT.

The chain joins TRBV7-9 to TRBJ2-3; 10 bases are a match to TRBD2. The CDR3 loop spans 16 amino acids. V lost 5 bases to trimming and J lost 1 base; unmatched junction nucleotides: 6. Germline V lookup: CDR1 SEHNR, CDR2 FQNEAQ (reference sequence). The CDR3 bases are TGTGCCAGCAGCAGACGGACTAGCGGTGGCACAGATACGCAGTATTTT. Translated, it gives CASSRRTSGGTDTQYF. Supplemented by reference TRBV7-9 and TRBJ2-3, the full variable domain reads DTGVSQNPRHKITKRGQNVTFRCDPISEHNRLYWYRQTLGQGPEFLTYFQNEAQLEKSRLLSDRFSAERPKGSFSTLEIQRTEQGDSAMYLCASSRRTSGGTDTQYFGPGTRLTVL.

This clone was seen more than once but under ten times. V usage is TRBV10-3 and J usage is TRBJ1-1; unclear D gene. The CDR3 contains 13 residues. Germline V CDR1 and CDR2: ENHRY, SYGVKD. Trimming shortened V by 9 bases and J by 1 base, and 12 bases separated the two germline ends. Written as DNA, the CDR3 is TGTGCCATAAGCCTGATCCGGAACACTGAAGCTTTCTTT. Translated: CAISLIRNTEAFF.

The rearrangement uses TRBV4-1 and TRBJ2-5, with TRBD2 identical over 12 bases. The J segment lost 9 bases and the V segment lost 0 bases, leaving 11 bases of the junction unmatched. The CDR3 consists of 17 residues. The germline V gene has CDR1 MGHRA and CDR2 YSYEKL. The CDR3 here is CASSQDLAGGILGAQYF. DNA of the CDR3: TGCGCCAGCAGCCAAGACCTAGCGGGAGGGATTCTTGGCGCCCAGTACTTC.

The chain links TRBV5-1 to TRBJ1-1; 8 bases agree with TRBD1. CDR3 size: 14 residues. Losses at the gene ends were 3 bases for V and 5 bases for J; bases not matched to a gene: 6. CDR1 is SGHRS, CDR2 YFSETQ, per germline. The chain's CDR3 is CASSSQGAGTEAFF. In DNA form, the CDR3 reads TGCGCCAGCAGCTCCCAGGGGGCTGGAACTGAAGCTTTCTTT.

The V gene is TRBV6-1, the J gene TRBJ1-2; D is uncertain. The CDR3 consists of 14 residues. In germline, CDR1 is MNHNS, CDR2 SASEGT. The V end lost 2 bases, the J end lost 7 bases, and 14 bases lay between the germline ends. This CDR3 reads CASSENESSGGYTF. The CDR3 DNA is TGTGCCAGCAGTGAAAACGAGTCCTCGGGTGGCTACACCTTC.

The chain employs TRBV2 and TRBJ2-3, with D maybe TRBD2 (6 bases). There are 14 residues in the CDR3. V was shortened by 6 bases and J by 1 base, with 11 bases between the two germline ends. Germline CDR1 SNHLY, CDR2 FYNNEI. CDR3 in DNA: TGTGCCAGCAGGGAGGGGCCCGGCACAGATACGCAGTATTTT. Translated: CASREGPGTDTQYF.

The table lists this clone with a few counts. The rearrangement uses TRBV12-5 and TRBJ1-6; D not resolved. CDR1 is LGHNT, CDR2 FRNRAP, per germline. The CDR3 runs 17 residues. V was pared by 2 bases and J by 9 bases, with 20 bases between. The CDR3 region has the DNA TGTGCTAGTGGTTTGAAACCCCAGGTCCGTTTGAGTTCACCCCTCCACTTT. Its translation: CASGLKPQVRLSSPLHF. The whole variable domain, remainder taken from reference TRBV12-5 and TRBJ1-6, is DARVTQTPRHKVTEMGQEVTMRCQPILGHNTVFWYRQTMMQGLELLAYFRNRAPLDDSGMPKDRFSAEMPDATLATLKIQPSEPRDSAVYFCASGLKPQVRLSSPLHFGNGTRLTVT.

The chain recombines TRBV7-9 with TRBJ2-3, with TRBD2 matching 7 bases. Trimming took 0 bases from V and 5 from J; bases not matched to a gene: 11. The germline CDR1 and CDR2 sequences are SEHNR and FQNEAQ (reference sequence). The CDR3 length is 17 residues. The CDR3 bases are TGTGCCAGCAGCTTAGCGCTGCGGGAGAAGTGGAAAGATACGCAGTATTTT. It is translated as CASSLALREKWKDTQYF.

The V call is TRBV2, the J call TRBJ2-3; D may be TRBD2 (5 bases). Trimming shortened V by 7 bases and J by 6 bases, and 17 bases separated the two germline ends. Germline CDR1 SNHLY, CDR2 FYNNEI. The length of the CDR3 is 14 residues. DNA of the CDR3: TGTGCCAGCACGGTCGGGCCGGGATGGGATACGCAGTATTTT. Translation: CASTVGPGWDTQYF.

This chain joins TRBV18 and TRBJ2-2, with 8 bases identical to TRBD1. CDR3 size: 15 residues. Per germline, CDR1 KGHSH and CDR2 LQKENI. With V trimmed by 5 bases and J by 7 bases, 9 bases remained unmatched. As DNA, the CDR3 is TGTGCCAGCTCAGCCTTGACAGGGGCCAACGGGGAGCTGTTTTTT. Protein: CASSALTGANGELFF.

The rearrangement uses TRBV7-3 and TRBJ2-1; no clear D. Germline V gene sequence: CDR1 SGHTA, CDR2 FQGTGA. V lost 8 bases and J lost 10, with 15 bases in between. The CDR3 is 12 amino acids. The CDR3 DNA reads as TGTGCCAGCGGCGCGTCAGCGAGCGAGCAGTTCTTC. The encoded protein is CASGASASEQFF.

This clone has just a few counts. The chain links TRBV19 to TRBJ1-2; D is possibly TRBD1 (5 bases). The CDR3 sequence is 15 residues long. V was pared by 4 bases and J by 0 bases, with 12 bases between. The germline V gene encodes CDR1 LNHDA and CDR2 SQIVND (reference sequence). The CDR3 loop is CASSTKDIANYGYTF. In DNA form, the CDR3 reads TGTGCCAGTAGTACAAAGGACATAGCTAACTATGGCTACACCTTC.

This clone was seen a few times. V is TRBV27 and J is TRBJ1-2; 10 nucleotides line up with TRBD1. Germline loops: CDR1 MNHEY, CDR2 SMNVEV (reference sequence). CDR3 length: 15 residues. V shed 4 bases, J shed 8 bases, and the junction held 10 bases outside the gene matches. CDR3 protein: CASSSGQGRTWGYTF. CDR3 DNA sequence: TGTGCCAGCAGTTCGGGACAGGGGCGTACTTGGGGCTACACCTTC.

This sequence joins TRBV6-1 and TRBJ1-6, with 12 bases aligning to TRBD1. The ends lost 8 bases at V and 6 bases at J; junction bases unmatched: 5. This CDR3 is 15 amino acids long. CDR1 and CDR2 from the germline V gene are MNHNS and SASEGT. CDR3: CASSGQGAFNSPLHF. The CDR3 DNA reads TGTGCCAGCTCGGGACAGGGGGCCTTTAATTCACCCCTCCACTTT.

This clone was seen a few times. The gene calls are TRBV5-6 and TRBJ2-6, with D possibly TRBD1 on 6 matching bases. The CDR3 is made up of 17 amino acids. Trimming removed 2 bases at V and 2 bases at J, with 14 bases between. CDR1 is SGHDT, CDR2 YYEEEE, per germline. This CDR3 is CASSFAPGAAGANVLTF. The DNA for the CDR3 is TGTGCCAGCAGCTTCGCGCCAGGGGCGGCTGGGGCCAACGTCCTGACTTTC.

This clone was seen more than once but under ten times. V and J are TRBV6-5 and TRBJ2-1; 9 nucleotides agree with TRBD2. CDR1 and CDR2 (germline): MNHEY, SVGAGI. This CDR3 spans 16 amino acids. Unmatched junction bases numbered 9, after V lost 2 bases and J lost 7 bases. CDR3 bases: TGTGCCAGCAGTTACGGTCGGCTAGCGGGACGTAATGAGCAGTTCTTC. Residues: CASSYGRLAGRNEQFF.

The chain combines TRBV5-4 with TRBJ2-5; D may be TRBD2 (6 bases). The germline V and J ends were trimmed by 4 bases and 1 base, with 11 bases remaining between them. CDR3 length: 14 residues. CDR1 and CDR2 (germline): SGHNT, YYREEE (reference sequence). CDR3 residues: CASSETSFQETQYF. The CDR3 nucleotides are TGTGCCAGCAGCGAAACTAGCTTCCAAGAGACCCAGTACTTC. The full variable domain, its missing parts supplied by reference TRBV5-4 and TRBJ2-5, is ETGVTQSPTHLIKTRGQQVTLRCSSQSGHNTVSWYQQALGQGPQFIFQYYREEENGRGNFPPRFSGLQFPNYSSELNVNALELDDSALYLCASSETSFQETQYFGPGTRLLVL.

This clone was seen many times. The J gene is TRBJ2-1, the V gene TRBV7-2, with TRBD2 matching 8 bases. After removal of 0 bases from V and 6 bases from J, the junction contained 7 bases not matched to a gene. The CDR3 length is 16 residues. The germline CDR1 and CDR2 sequences are SGHTA and FQGNSA. This chain's CDR3 is CASSLAGLAGANEQFF. CDR3 in DNA: TGTGCCAGCAGCTTAGCCGGCCTAGCGGGTGCCAATGAGCAGTTCTTC.

Of note for this clone: Other DNA variants within this sample encode the same CDR3. The rearrangement joins TRBV6-1 to TRBJ1-1; TRBD1 aligns across 7 bases. The CDR3 contains 12 residues. After removal of 4 bases from V and 4 bases from J, the junction contained 0 bases not matched to a gene. Germline V gene data show CDR1 as MNHNS and CDR2 as SASEGT. The CDR3 coding sequence is TGTGCCAGCAGTGCAGGGGGCACTGAAGCTTTCTTT. Translated, it gives CASSAGGTEAFF.

The chain recombines TRBV27 with TRBJ2-7; 7 positions agree with TRBD2. Per germline, CDR1 MNHEY and CDR2 SMNVEV (reference sequence). The length of the CDR3 is 15 residues. V gave up 5 bases and J gave up 3 bases; unmatched junction bases: 10. The CDR3 DNA sequence: TGTGCCAGCAGTGAGCGGGGACCGATGAACTACGAGCAGTACTTC. It codes for CASSERGPMNYEQYF.

The V and J genes are TRBV7-3 and TRBJ2-3; 7 bases are a match to TRBD2. CDR1 SGHTA and CDR2 FQGTGA come from the germline V gene. V shed 5 bases, J shed 6 bases, and the junction held 8 bases outside the gene matches. The CDR3 consists of 14 residues. The chain's CDR3 is CASSLQPAGDTQYF. CDR3 sequence (DNA): TGTGCCAGCAGCCTCCAGCCAGCGGGGGATACGCAGTATTTT.

This clone has just a few counts. The chain links TRBV9 to TRBJ2-1; D perhaps matches TRBD2 (5 bases). Trimming removed 0 bases from V and 5 bases from J, with 9 bases in between. Germline V CDR1 and CDR2: SGDLS, YYNGEE. The CDR3 has 14 amino acids. The CDR3 DNA is TGTGCCAGCAGCGTAGAATACGGGGACAATGAGCAGTTCTTC. Translating gives CASSVEYGDNEQFF.

V usage is TRBV6-1 and J usage is TRBJ1-2, with 8 positions matching TRBD1. Germline values: CDR1 MNHNS, CDR2 SASEGT. V was pared by 1 base and J by 7 bases, with 5 bases of the junction left unmatched. The CDR3 runs to 14 residues. In DNA, the CDR3 is TGTGCCAGCAGTGAAGTGGACAGGGACCTTGGCTACACCTTC. This translates into CASSEVDRDLGYTF.

The CDR3 DNA reads TGTGCCAGCTCACCGGGCGTGGCCTACGAGCAGTACTTC. This encodes CASSPGVAYEQYF. This sequence joins TRBV18 and TRBJ2-7; D ambiguous. The CDR3 runs to 13 residues. Germline V CDR1 and CDR2: KGHSH, LQKENI. Trimming left V 3 bases short and J 2 bases short, with 8 bases between. Full variable domain (outside the CDR3, taken from reference TRBV18 and TRBJ2-7): NAGVMQNPRHLVRRRGQEARLRCSPMKGHSHVYWYRQLPEEGLKFMVYLQKENIIDESGMPKERFSAEFPKEGPSILRIQQVVRGDSAAYFCASSPGVAYEQYFGPGTRLTVT.

The V and J genes are TRBV27 and TRBJ2-1; 14 nucleotides agree with TRBD2. The J segment lost 7 bases and the V segment lost 7 bases, leaving 6 bases of the junction unmatched. CDR3 length: 15 amino acids. Germline V gene sequence: CDR1 MNHEY, CDR2 SMNVEV (reference sequence). CDR3 in amino acids: CASTLGTSGGNEQFF. The CDR3 nucleotides are TGTGCCAGCACCCTCGGGACTAGCGGGGGAAATGAGCAGTTCTTC.

This clone was counted between two and nine times. This rearrangement joins TRBV27 to TRBJ2-1; 8 bases align to TRBD2. Trimming cost V 2 bases and J 7 bases; bases outside gene matches: 7. This CDR3 has 15 amino acids. CDR1 is MNHEY and CDR2 is SMNVEV in the germline V gene (reference sequence). The CDR3 sequence is CASSLVLGLGNEQFF. DNA of the CDR3: TGTGCCAGCAGTTTAGTCTTGGGACTAGGTAATGAGCAGTTCTTC.